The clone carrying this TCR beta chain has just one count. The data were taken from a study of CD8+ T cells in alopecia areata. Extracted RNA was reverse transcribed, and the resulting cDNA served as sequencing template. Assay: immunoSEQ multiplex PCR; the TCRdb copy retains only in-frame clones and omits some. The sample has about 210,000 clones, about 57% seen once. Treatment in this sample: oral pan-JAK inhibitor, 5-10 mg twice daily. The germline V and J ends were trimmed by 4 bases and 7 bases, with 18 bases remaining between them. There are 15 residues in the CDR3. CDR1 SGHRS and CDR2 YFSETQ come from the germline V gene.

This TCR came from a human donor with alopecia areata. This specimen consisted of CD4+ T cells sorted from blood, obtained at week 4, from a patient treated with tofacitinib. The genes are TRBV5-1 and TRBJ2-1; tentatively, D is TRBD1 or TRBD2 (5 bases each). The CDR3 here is CASSLFRDARNEQFF. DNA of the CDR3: TGCGCCAGCAGCCTATTCCGGGACGCTAGAAATGAGCAGTTCTTC.